This TCR beta chain was identified during a study of OX40 agonist ivuxolimab in advanced cancers. Whole-study context: Among those enrolled, mean age was 60 years (range about 23 to 85) and less than 90% were male.

Trimming removed 5 bases from V and 5 bases from J; junction bases left unmatched: 6. The CDR3 covers 15 residues. Germline V gives CDR1 WSHSY, CDR2 SAAADI. Profiling relied on immunoSEQ multiplex PCR, and the TCRdb table lists in-frame clones only, not all of them. The sample shows around 100,000 clones, roughly 90% of them seen only once. Only one count was recorded for this clone. The material sequenced was CD4+ or CD8+ T cells sorted from blood, taken in a trial of the OX40 agonist ivuxolimab. This sequence originates from an adult with an advanced solid tumor such as melanoma, head and neck, liver or kidney cancer. The V gene is TRBV10-2, the J gene TRBJ2-1; 10 bases fit TRBD2. The CDR3 reads CASSIPSGGHNEQFF. For the CDR3, the DNA is TGCGCCAGCAGTATCCCTAGCGGGGGACACAATGAGCAGTTCTTC.